This TCR beta chain was identified in a study of OX40 agonist ivuxolimab in advanced cancers. Study details: The dose-escalation cohort had hepatocellular carcinoma, melanoma, renal cell or head and neck cancer. Broader study findings: The antigens recognized by the expanded peripheral T cells, that is their antigen specificity, were not determined. Among the least clonally expanded were partial responders at 0.1-3.0 mg/kg.

Of note for this clone: Its antigen is unidentified.

Clones were sequenced by immunoSEQ multiplex PCR, and TCRdb holds only the in-frame ones, with some missing. The repertoire consists of 40,000 or so clones, with around nine tenths occurring once and the leading ten covering roughly a third. Sampling times: baseline, cycle 4 day 1, cycle 7 day 1. Germline values: CDR1 MNHEY, CDR2 SVGAGI. This CDR3 has 16 amino acids. After removal of 2 bases from V and 4 bases from J, the junction contained 7 bases not matched to a gene. The V and J genes are TRBV6-5 and TRBJ2-3, with 9 bases matching TRBD2. This specimen consisted of CD4+ or CD8+ T cells sorted from blood, obtained in a trial of the OX40 agonist ivuxolimab. The clonotype comes from an adult with an advanced solid tumor such as melanoma, head and neck, liver or kidney cancer. CDR3 in DNA: TGTGCCAGCAGTTACACCTCCTCTAGCGGGGCAGATACGCAGTATTTT. Its protein product is CASSYTSSSGADTQYF.